These 26 T cell receptor beta chains were all obtained from the same sample, sequenced in a study of cytomegalovirus exposure and HLA in healthy donors. Primers for the PCR totalled 60 Vbeta and 13 Jbeta. Produced via immunoSEQ multiplex PCR; TCRdb's table is partial and in-frame only. The table shows hundreds of thousands of clones, with around two thirds occurring only once. Sequenced: PBMCs. These receptors originate from a female donor in good health and CMV-seronegative.

The CDR3 nucleotides are TGTGCCAGCAGTGTGAGGGCCAAAGCCCTCGAGACCCAGTACTTC. Translating it yields CASSVRAKALETQYF. The V and J genes are TRBV28 and TRBJ2-5, with D possibly TRBD2 on 5 matching bases. The CDR3 runs 15 residues. Germline values: CDR1 MDHEN, CDR2 SYDVKM. V was cut by 5 bases and J by 5 bases, with 18 bases left in between.

The CDR3 coding sequence is TGCGCCAGCAGCCAAGATCCAGGGGGCACAGATACGCAGTATTTT. Protein product: CASSQDPGGTDTQYF. This chain connects TRBV4-1 to TRBJ2-3, with a possible D match to TRBD1 (6 bases). CDR3 size: 15 residues. From germline, CDR1 is MGHRA and CDR2 YSYEKL. V lost 0 bases to trimming and J lost 1 base, with 8 bases between them.

V and J are TRBV5-1 and TRBJ2-3; D ambiguous. V was clipped by 7 bases and J by 5 bases, with 8 bases between them. This CDR3 has 11 residues. Germline V CDR1 and CDR2: SGHRS, YFSETQ. Here the CDR3 DNA reads TGCGCCAGCGGGTCGGGAGATACGCAGTATTTT. This codes for CASGSGDTQYF.

This clone appeared once. This specimen includes other DNA sequences encoding the same CDR3. This rearrangement joins TRBV27 to TRBJ2-7; 14 bases match TRBD2. This CDR3 comprises 15 residues. Germline values: CDR1 MNHEY, CDR2 SMNVEV (reference sequence). After removal of 3 bases from V and 2 bases from J, the junction contained 0 bases not matched to a gene. The CDR3 region is CASSLGLAGAYEQYF. DNA of the CDR3: TGTGCCAGCAGTTTGGGACTAGCGGGGGCCTACGAGCAGTACTTC.

The chain links TRBV28 to TRBJ2-7; D gene unclear. This CDR3 has 14 residues. CDR1 and CDR2 (germline): MDHEN, SYDVKM. Trimming shortened V by 4 bases and J by 0 bases, and 10 bases separated the two germline ends. CDR3 DNA: TGTGCCAGCAGTTACCTCAGTTTCTCCTACGAGCAGTACTTC. Translated: CASSYLSFSYEQYF.

This chain links TRBV7-6 with TRBJ2-7; D possibly corresponds to TRBD1 (5 bases). The CDR3 runs 12 residues. V lost 5 bases and J 5 bases, leaving 10 bases between the germline ends. Germline V gene data show CDR1 as SGHVS and CDR2 as FNYEAQ. The CDR3 DNA follows: TGTGCCAGCAGCCCCCAGGGTAACGAGCAGTACTTC. Encoded protein: CASSPQGNEQYF.

The gene calls are TRBV7-2 and TRBJ2-3; D is perhaps TRBD2 (6 bases). Germline V gene sequence: CDR1 SGHTA, CDR2 FQGNSA. Trimming removed 1 base from V and 2 bases from J, with 10 bases in between. The CDR3 contains 15 residues. The CDR3 is CASSLVAALTDTQYF. The CDR3 nucleotides are TGTGCCAGCAGCTTAGTAGCGGCTCTCACAGATACGCAGTATTTT.

The J gene is TRBJ2-7, the V gene TRBV7-6; 10 bases agree with TRBD2. This CDR3 spans 15 amino acids. Germline loops: CDR1 SGHVS, CDR2 FNYEAQ. The V gene end was trimmed by 1 base and the J gene end by 2 bases; junction bases not matched to a gene: 2. CDR3 coding DNA: TGTGCCAGCAGCTTAGAAACTAGCGGGACCTACGAGCAGTACTTC. Encoded protein: CASSLETSGTYEQYF.

This clone was counted a single time. The chain combines TRBV18 with TRBJ2-7, with TRBD2 identical over 15 bases. J gave up 0 bases and V 1 base, and 7 bases lay outside the gene matches. CDR1 and CDR2 (germline): KGHSH, LQKENI. The CDR3 runs to 19 residues. CDR3: CASSPLLGTSGRSSYEQYF. DNA of the CDR3: TGTGCCAGCTCACCACTCTTGGGGACTAGCGGGAGGAGCTCCTACGAGCAGTACTTC.

This rearrangement joins TRBV4-2 to TRBJ2-6, with 8 bases lining up with TRBD2. Germline trimming cut 5 bases from V and 0 bases from J; bases unmatched to any gene: 12. CDR1 and CDR2 from the germline V gene are LGHNA and YNFKEQ. The CDR3 contains 19 residues. CDR3 amino acids: CASSALRGLGPSGANVLTF. The DNA for the CDR3 is TGTGCCAGCAGCGCCCTCCGGGGACTAGGGCCCTCTGGGGCCAACGTCCTGACTTTC.

The chain employs TRBV6-1 and TRBJ1-5, with TRBD1 matching 8 bases. Looked up from germline, CDR1 is MNHNS and CDR2 is SASEGT. CDR3 length: 16 amino acids. V was clipped by 4 bases and J by 7 bases; unmatched bases: 12. This CDR3 is CASSAEFRGRGQPQHF. CDR3 in DNA: TGTGCCAGCAGTGCGGAGTTCAGGGGGCGAGGGCAGCCCCAGCATTTT.

The table lists this clone with a few counts. This sequence joins TRBV19 and TRBJ2-7, with TRBD2 matching 10 bases. Unmatched junction bases numbered 0, after V lost 4 bases and J lost 3 bases. The CDR3 is 13 residues long. CDR1 LNHDA and CDR2 SQIVND come from the germline V gene (reference sequence). CDR3 DNA sequence: TGTGCCAGTAGTACTAGCGGGAGCTACGAGCAGTACTTC. It encodes CASSTSGSYEQYF.

The chain uses TRBV11-3 and TRBJ1-1, with no clear D. The CDR3 runs 14 residues. V lost 5 bases and J lost 8, with 18 bases in between. CDR1 is SGHNT and CDR2 is YENEEA in the germline V gene. The CDR3 region is CASSPRGQTPEAFF. CDR3 DNA: TGTGCCAGCAGCCCGAGAGGGCAAACGCCGGAAGCTTTCTTT.

This clone was observed a handful of times. J is TRBJ2-1 and V is TRBV7-6, with 13 bases identical to TRBD2. The germline CDR1 and CDR2 sequences are SGHVS and FNYEAQ. The V and J ends lost 5 bases and 2 bases, in that order; junction bases with no gene match: 9. This CDR3 is built from 18 residues. CDR3 sequence (DNA): TGTGCCAGCAGCCCGCGGACTAGCGGGAGTGCAGCCTACAATGAGCAGTTCTTC. Its translation: CASSPRTSGSAAYNEQFF.

The chain uses TRBV6-5 and TRBJ1-2, with TRBD1 identical over 7 bases. The V and J ends lost 5 bases and 8 bases, in that order; junction bases with no gene match: 5. The CDR3 runs 12 residues. Germline V lookup: CDR1 MNHEY, CDR2 SVGAGI. The CDR3 spells CASSPGQVGYTF. DNA of the CDR3: TGTGCCAGCAGTCCAGGACAGGTGGGCTACACCTTC.

The chain uses TRBV6-5 and TRBJ1-1, with a possible D match to TRBD1 (5 bases). The CDR3 sequence is 14 residues long. With 6 bases removed from V and 4 bases from J, the gap between germline ends came to 15 bases. Germline CDR1 reads MNHEY; CDR2 reads SVGAGI. CDR3 sequence: CASRDGGGSTEAFF. As DNA, the CDR3 is TGTGCCAGCAGGGACGGGGGGGGGAGCACTGAAGCTTTCTTT.

In its sample, this clone was seen a few times. V usage is TRBV5-8 and J usage is TRBJ2-1; 8 nucleotides line up with TRBD1. Per the germline V gene, CDR1 is SGHTS and CDR2 is YDEGEE. The J segment lost 4 bases and the V segment lost 0 bases, leaving 6 bases of the junction unmatched. This CDR3 region has 16 residues. This CDR3 reads CASSLDTGTGYNEQFF. The CDR3, as DNA: TGTGCCAGCAGCTTGGACACCGGGACAGGTTACAATGAGCAGTTCTTC. Full variable domain (missing parts from reference TRBV5-8 and TRBJ2-1): EAGVTQSPTHLIKTRGQQATLRCSPISGHTSVYWYQQALGLGLQFLLWYDEGEERNRGNFPPRFSGRQFPNYSSELNVNALELEDSALYLCASSLDTGTGYNEQFFGPGTRLTVL.

This clone was seen only a few times. The chain carries TRBV5-5 and TRBJ1-5; D gene unclear. From germline, CDR1 is SGHKS and CDR2 YYEKEE (reference sequence). CDR3 length: 17 residues. With 4 bases removed from V and 2 bases from J, the gap between germline ends came to 19 bases. CDR3 residues: CASSAQFLLVGNQPQHF. As DNA, the CDR3 is TGTGCCAGCAGCGCCCAATTTCTCTTGGTAGGCAATCAGCCCCAGCATTTT.

The gene calls are TRBV5-1 and TRBJ2-7; TRBD2 matches 15 bases. This CDR3 is 16 amino acids long. Germline CDR1 reads SGHRS; CDR2 reads YFSETQ. The V gene end was trimmed by 4 bases and the J gene end by 6 bases; junction bases not matched to a gene: 8. Here the CDR3 DNA reads TGCGCCAGCAGCCCCGGGACTAGCGGGGGGTGGTCCGAGCAGTACTTC. This encodes CASSPGTSGGWSEQYF.

This clone was detected a few times. The chain joins TRBV7-2 to TRBJ2-7; 7 bases fit TRBD2. This CDR3 comprises 15 residues. J gave up 2 bases and V 0 bases, and 4 bases lay outside the gene matches. The germline gives CDR1 SGHTA, CDR2 FQGNSA. The CDR3 nucleotides are TGTGCCAGCAGCTTAGCGGGAGGGCCCACCTACGAGCAGTACTTC. This sequence encodes CASSLAGGPTYEQYF.

This clone has a handful of counts. This chain connects TRBV29-1 to TRBJ2-1, with 10 positions matching TRBD2. The CDR3 runs to 14 residues. V lost 4 bases, J lost 6 bases, and 6 bases stayed unmatched. Germline CDR1 and CDR2: SQVTM and ANQGSEA. This CDR3 is CSVARLAGANEQFF. The CDR3 coding sequence is TGCAGCGTTGCCCGGCTAGCGGGAGCCAATGAGCAGTTCTTC.

The CDR3 sequence is CSVEVRASRNIQYF. CDR3 DNA: TGCAGCGTTGAAGTCAGGGCTAGTCGAAACATTCAGTACTTC. J is TRBJ2-4 and V is TRBV29-1; D is perhaps TRBD1 (5 bases). Trimming stripped 1 base from V and 6 bases from J, with 13 bases between. This CDR3 contains 14 residues. CDR1 is SQVTM and CDR2 is ANQGSEA in the germline V gene.

The chain joins TRBV7-9 to TRBJ1-4; D possibly corresponds to TRBD1 (5 bases). The germline V gene encodes CDR1 SEHNR and CDR2 FQNEAQ (reference sequence). The V gene lost 5 bases and the J gene lost 8 bases, with 21 bases spanning the gap. The CDR3 covers 16 residues. The CDR3 protein is CASSPREGGTREKLFF. The CDR3 region has the DNA TGTGCCAGCAGCCCTAGAGAGGGCGGGACTAGGGAAAAACTGTTTTTT.

This rearrangement joins TRBV28 to TRBJ2-1, with a possible D match to TRBD1 (5 bases). Trimming took off 8 bases at V and 8 bases at J, with 19 bases between the two ends. CDR1 and CDR2 from the germline V gene are MDHEN and SYDVKM. The CDR3 has 14 residues. CDR3 loop: CASESQGNGDEQFF. The DNA of the CDR3 is TGTGCCAGCGAGTCGCAGGGCAATGGCGATGAGCAGTTCTTC.

The chain links TRBV11-3 to TRBJ1-2; the D gene is possibly TRBD1 (5 bases). Germline V gene sequence: CDR1 SGHNT, CDR2 YENEEA. Trimming cost V 5 bases and J 8 bases, with 21 bases left between them. There are 15 residues in the CDR3. This CDR3 is CASSPEITTGSGYTF. For the CDR3, the DNA is TGTGCCAGCAGCCCCGAAATTACAACAGGAAGCGGCTACACCTTC.

V and J are TRBV10-1 and TRBJ2-3; 8 bases align to TRBD2. The ends lost 2 bases at V and 4 bases at J; junction bases unmatched: 5. Per the germline V gene, CDR1 is WNHNN and CDR2 is SYGVQD (reference sequence). The CDR3 sequence is 15 residues long. The CDR3, as DNA: TGCGCCAGCAGTGAGGTAGCGGGGTACTCAGATACGCAGTATTTT. This gives the protein CASSEVAGYSDTQYF.